The clone carrying this T cell receptor (beta chain) was seen a handful of times. The entry originates in a study of T cells after yellow fever vaccination. TCRdb itself ran the 5' RACE reads through MiXCR, one entry per CDR3 protein. This sample has hundreds of thousands of distinct CDR3 sequences, with 12% found just once. CDR1 is SGHTA and CDR2 is FQGNSA in the germline V gene. V was pared by 5 bases and J by 0 bases, with 14 bases between. The CDR3 spans 17 residues. This TCR derives from a man younger than 35 who received the YFV17D yellow fever vaccine. This sequence joins TRBV7-2 and TRBJ2-6, with D perhaps TRBD2 (5 bases). The sequenced sample was CD4+ T cells sorted from PBMCs, obtained 15 days after the yellow fever booster vaccination. CDR3 bases: TGTGCCAGCAGCCCTAGGTGGGAGTCCTCTGGGGCCAACGTCCTGACTTTC. It translates to CASSPRWESSGANVLTF. Based on the CDR3 plus reference TRBV7-2 and TRBJ2-6, the full variable domain is GAGVSQSPSNKVTEKGKDVELRCDPISGHTALYWYRQSLGQGLEFLIYFQGNSAPDKSGLPSDRFSAERTGGSVSTLTIQRTQQEDSAVYLCASSPRWESSGANVLTFGAGSRLTVL.